The entry below gives a single T cell receptor beta chain sequence along with its context. The data are from a study of blood T cell repertoires in COVID-19. Study context: Sites across the United States, Italy and Spain contributed samples from acute and convalescent COVID-19. From T cells, B-cell-depleted T cells, or PBMCs came the material, which was cDNA or gDNA.

Some clones are missing from TCRdb's copy, which holds only in-frame ones; the method was immunoSEQ multiplex PCR. The sample gives approximately 50,000 clones, 87% of which show up once; 3.5% to 4.5% is in the top ten. V was shortened by 11 bases and J by 10 bases, with 11 bases between the two germline ends. Germline V gene data show CDR1 as SNHLY and CDR2 as FYNNEI. The CDR3 loop spans 9 amino acids. The source of this sequence is a man aged 50 or older with acute or convalescent COVID-19. Sequenced material: peripheral blood. V gene TRBV2 combines with J gene TRBJ1-2; D remains unclear. CDR3 sequence: CAVPAIYTF. CDR3 DNA sequence: TGTGCCGTCCCAGCGATCTACACCTTC. The full variable domain, with the rest looked up from reference TRBV2 and TRBJ1-2, is EPEVTQTPSHQVTQMGQEVILRCVPISNHLYFYWYRQILGQKVEFLVSFYNNEISEKSEIFDDQFSVERPDGSNFTLKIRSTKLEDSAMYFCAVPAIYTFGSGTRLTVV.